The next 21 T cell receptor beta chains were all read from a single sample in a study of cytomegalovirus exposure and HLA in healthy donors. Primers: 60 Vbeta forward and 13 Jbeta reverse. The table came from immunoSEQ multiplex PCR; TCRdb's copy has only in-frame clones and leaves some out. The data hold over 150,000 clones, with approximately 75% observed a single time. Sequenced material: PBMCs. The receptors here all came from a young man in good health and CMV-seropositive.

The rearrangement links TRBV7-8 to TRBJ2-5; D perhaps matches TRBD1 (6 bases). V lost 6 bases to trimming and J lost 5 bases, with 13 bases between them. Germline CDR1 is SGHVS and CDR2 is FQNEAQ. There are 13 residues in the CDR3. DNA of the CDR3: TGTGCCAGCAGGGGTGGGGGCGGGGAGACCCAGTACTTC. Translation gives CASRGGGGETQYF.

CDR3 sequence: CASSLEGQGNEQYF. CDR3 nucleotides: TGCGCCAGCAGCTTGGAGGGACAGGGCAACGAGCAGTACTTC. This rearrangement joins TRBV5-1 to TRBJ2-7; 9 bases align to TRBD1. This CDR3 has 14 residues. Germline V gene lookup returns CDR1 SGHRS and CDR2 YFSETQ. V dropped 0 bases and J dropped 5; count of bases not matched to a gene: 3.

V is TRBV7-9 and J is TRBJ2-1; tentatively, D is TRBD2 (6 bases). CDR3 length equals 14 residues. In germline, CDR1 is SEHNR, CDR2 FQNEAQ (reference sequence). Trimming took off 5 bases at V and 4 bases at J, with 12 bases between the two ends. The CDR3 is CASSTGGAYNEQFF. As DNA, the CDR3 is TGTGCCAGCAGCACAGGCGGGGCGTACAATGAGCAGTTCTTC.

This sequence joins TRBV27 and TRBJ1-4; the match to TRBD1 covers 8 bases. The CDR3 length is 15 residues. The V and J ends lost 5 bases and 3 bases, in that order; junction bases with no gene match: 5. In germline, CDR1 is MNHEY, CDR2 SMNVEV (reference sequence). CDR3 amino acids: CASSPSTGANEKLFF. The CDR3 DNA is TGTGCCAGCAGTCCCTCGACAGGGGCTAATGAAAAACTGTTTTTT.

The chain employs TRBV27 and TRBJ2-3; D perhaps matches TRBD1 (6 bases). This CDR3 is 14 amino acids long. V lost 4 bases to trimming and J lost 0 bases, with 8 bases between them. CDR1 and CDR2 from the germline V gene are MNHEY and SMNVEV (reference sequence). The CDR3 protein is CASSWTASTDTQYF. CDR3 bases: TGTGCCAGCAGTTGGACAGCTAGCACAGATACGCAGTATTTT.

V and J are TRBV29-1 and TRBJ1-2, with 11 positions matching TRBD1. V lost 6 bases and J lost 4; bases outside the gene matches: 7. Per germline, CDR1 SQVTM and CDR2 ANQGSEA. This CDR3 comprises 14 residues. CDR3 amino acids: CSVAGTGGGYGYTF. The DNA for the CDR3 is TGCAGCGTGGCCGGGACAGGGGGGGGCTATGGCTACACCTTC.

This rearrangement joins TRBV4-1 to TRBJ2-3; a possible D gene is TRBD1 (5 bases). CDR3 length equals 17 residues. Germline CDR1 reads MGHRA; CDR2 reads YSYEKL. The germline V and J ends were trimmed by 0 bases and 2 bases, with 15 bases remaining between them. CDR3 sequence reads: CASSQEGQGLHTDTQYF. CDR3 nucleotides: TGCGCCAGCAGCCAAGAAGGCCAGGGCTTACACACAGATACGCAGTATTTT.

Comments on this clone: A junction end diverges from the germline sequence, so it may reflect a read error. The chain is built from TRBV27 and TRBJ1-2, with D hard to call. CDR3 length equals 16 residues. Germline V gene sequence: CDR1 MNHEY, CDR2 SMNVEV (reference sequence). The CDR3 here is CASSLSLAGTNYGYTF. DNA of the CDR3: TGTGCCAGCAGCTTATCTTTAGCGGGGACTAACTATGGCTACACCTTC.

The chain recombines TRBV9 with TRBJ2-7; 8 nucleotides align to TRBD2. The V segment lost 0 bases and the J segment 4 bases; nucleotides outside the gene matches: 6. Germline V CDR1 and CDR2: SGDLS, YYNGEE. The CDR3 consists of 15 residues. As DNA, the CDR3 is TGTGCCAGCAGCGTAGAGGAGCGGGGGACTTACGAGCAGTACTTC. It codes for CASSVEERGTYEQYF.

This clone was seen a few times. The rearrangement links TRBV29-1 to TRBJ2-3; TRBD2 matches at 10 bases. Germline-derived CDR1 and CDR2 are SQVTM and ANQGSEA. V lost 7 bases, J lost 6 bases, and 13 bases stayed unmatched. This CDR3 region has 15 residues. In DNA, the CDR3 is TGCAGCGGTAAAGGGCTAGCGGGAGCGGGTGATACGCAGTATTTT. This codes for CSGKGLAGAGDTQYF.

The genes are TRBV11-2 and TRBJ1-4, with D perhaps matching TRBD1 (6 bases). Trimming cost V 3 bases and J 7 bases, with 21 bases left between them. Germline V lookup: CDR1 SGHAT, CDR2 FQNNGV. The CDR3 extends over 17 amino acids. The CDR3 region is CASSFLSGQQGGEKLFF. Here the CDR3 DNA reads TGTGCCAGCAGCTTCTTATCAGGCCAACAAGGGGGTGAAAAACTGTTTTTT.

V and J are TRBV5-1 and TRBJ2-1; 11 bases fit TRBD2. Germline V gene sequence: CDR1 SGHRS, CDR2 YFSETQ. The CDR3 is made up of 16 amino acids. Trimming removed 0 bases from V and 5 bases from J; junction bases left unmatched: 4. This CDR3 reads CASSLGLAGPDNEQFF. CDR3 coding DNA: TGCGCCAGCAGCTTGGGACTAGCGGGACCCGACAATGAGCAGTTCTTC.

This clone showed up just once. The chain recombines TRBV19 with TRBJ2-1, with TRBD1 matching 7 bases. The V gene's germline CDR1 is LNHDA and CDR2 SQIVND (reference sequence). The V and J ends lost 7 bases and 4 bases, in that order; junction bases with no gene match: 13. This CDR3 is built from 16 residues. CDR3 DNA: TGTGCCAGTACCCTCCAAGGGGGCTTTGTTTACAATGAGCAGTTCTTC. Its translation: CASTLQGGFVYNEQFF.

V usage is TRBV27 and J usage is TRBJ1-1; D is perhaps TRBD1 (6 bases). The CDR3 is 16 amino acids. V dropped 3 bases and J dropped 1 base, with 15 bases sitting between them. The V gene's germline CDR1 is MNHEY and CDR2 SMNVEV (reference sequence). The CDR3 region is CASSFHSQGWNTEAFF. The CDR3 nucleotides read TGTGCCAGCAGTTTCCATTCACAGGGTTGGAACACTGAAGCTTTCTTT.

This chain joins TRBV9 and TRBJ2-7; D possibly corresponds to TRBD1 (5 bases). Germline loops: CDR1 SGDLS, CDR2 YYNGEE. The CDR3 runs to 16 residues. V lost 0 bases and J lost 6, with 19 bases in between. CDR3 in DNA: TGTGCCAGCAGCGTAGCACAGGTAGGGCCTCAAAGCGAGCAGTACTTC. Protein sequence: CASSVAQVGPQSEQYF. Looking up the rest from reference TRBV9 and TRBJ2-7 gives the full variable domain: DSGVTQTPKHLITATGQRVTLRCSPRSGDLSVYWYQQSLDQGLQFLIQYYNGEERAKGNILERFSAQQFPDLHSELNLSSLELGDSALYFCASSVAQVGPQSEQYFGPGTRLTVT.

V usage is TRBV4-1 and J usage is TRBJ2-5, with 10 bases lining up with TRBD1. Trimming removed 4 bases from V and 7 bases from J; junction bases left unmatched: 24. Germline V gives CDR1 MGHRA, CDR2 YSYEKL. This CDR3 is 20 amino acids long. This chain's CDR3 is CASSLEVTGQGISFYVTQYF. The CDR3 nucleotides are TGCGCCAGCAGCCTCGAAGTCACGGGACAGGGGATTAGCTTTTATGTGACCCAGTACTTC.

The chain couples TRBV2 to TRBJ1-6, with TRBD1 matching 8 bases. Looked up from germline, CDR1 is SNHLY and CDR2 is FYNNEI. The V gene end was trimmed by 1 base and the J gene end by 10 bases; junction bases not matched to a gene: 6. CDR3 length: 15 residues. CDR3 nucleotide sequence: TGTGCCAGCAGTGAAGGACAGGGGATCTGGTCACCCCTCCACTTT. Amino acid sequence: CASSEGQGIWSPLHF. Full variable domain (outside the CDR3, taken from reference TRBV2 and TRBJ1-6): EPEVTQTPSHQVTQMGQEVILRCVPISNHLYFYWYRQILGQKVEFLVSFYNNEISEKSEIFDDQFSVERPDGSNFTLKIRSTKLEDSAMYFCASSEGQGIWSPLHFGNGTRLTVT.

The chain uses TRBV5-4 and TRBJ1-1; D gene ambiguous. Deletions cut 5 bases from V and 4 bases from J, with 12 bases between. Per the germline V gene, CDR1 is SGHNT and CDR2 is YYREEE (reference sequence). The CDR3 length is 13 residues. For the CDR3, the DNA is TGTGCCAGCAGTTACGACACGAGCACTGAAGCTTTCTTT. Residues: CASSYDTSTEAFF. Full variable domain (missing parts from reference TRBV5-4 and TRBJ1-1): ETGVTQSPTHLIKTRGQQVTLRCSSQSGHNTVSWYQQALGQGPQFIFQYYREEENGRGNFPPRFSGLQFPNYSSELNVNALELDDSALYLCASSYDTSTEAFFGQGTRLTVV.

V gene TRBV4-3 combines with J gene TRBJ1-4; possible D gene TRBD1, 6 bases. Trimming took 3 bases from V and 8 from J, leaving 19 bases between them. Germline CDR1 is LGHNA and CDR2 is YSLEER. The CDR3 has 16 residues. The CDR3 reads CASSQGAQALGEKLFF. Written as DNA, the CDR3 is TGCGCCAGCAGCCAGGGGGCTCAGGCCCTGGGAGAAAAACTGTTTTTT.

The J gene is TRBJ1-1, the V gene TRBV6-1; TRBD1 matches at 11 bases. V was clipped by 6 bases and J by 4 bases; unmatched bases: 1. Germline lookup yields CDR1 MNHNS and CDR2 SASEGT. The CDR3 sequence is 13 residues long. CDR3 amino acids: CASSGTGGTEAFF. The CDR3 DNA sequence: TGTGCCAGCAGCGGGACAGGGGGCACTGAAGCTTTCTTT.

In this sample, this clone turned up once. The chain couples TRBV30 to TRBJ1-2; 8 positions match TRBD1. Germline trimming cut 1 base from V and 7 bases from J; bases unmatched to any gene: 5. The CDR3 is made up of 13 amino acids. Per germline, CDR1 GTSNPN and CDR2 SVGIG (reference sequence). For the CDR3, the DNA is TGTGCCTGGAGTGGCAACAGGGGGGGTGGCTACACCTTC. This gives the protein CAWSGNRGGGYTF.